The 28 T cell receptor beta chains below all came from one sample that was sequenced in a study of CD8+ T cells in alopecia areata (dated by TCRdb to the late 2010s). Libraries were prepared through the immunoSEQ multiplex PCR assay. For TCR sequencing, RNA was extracted from every sample and reverse transcribed into cDNA to serve as template. The table comes from immuneACCESS by way of TCRdb, which keeps in-frame sequences with V and J called. Part of the clones is missing from these tables; in studies checked, under half for an unresolved V gene and the rest for unknown reasons. In all, the sample holds more than 95,000 clones, and under 65% of those were seen once. The ten largest make up around 5.7% of the sample. Explained via the paper, the time point label denotes: about four weeks on oral tofacitinib. Read against the paper, the sample's treatment or condition label means: oral pan-JAK inhibitor, 5-10 mg twice daily.

Sequenced here: CD4+ T cells sorted from blood, sampled at week 4, from a patient treated with tofacitinib. The receptors come from a human donor with alopecia areata.

The V and J genes are TRBV4-3 and TRBJ1-4, with 9 bases identical to TRBD1. This CDR3 is 15 amino acids long. The V segment lost 4 bases and the J segment 8 bases; nucleotides outside the gene matches: 8. Germline V gene lookup returns CDR1 LGHNA and CDR2 YSLEER. CDR3: CASSLNRGPEEKLFF. The CDR3 DNA reads as TGCGCCAGCAGCCTAAACAGGGGGCCGGAAGAAAAACTGTTTTTT.

The rearrangement uses TRBV29-1 and TRBJ2-3; D is tentatively TRBD1 or TRBD2 (7 bases each). This CDR3 has 16 amino acids. V lost 6 bases and J 4 bases, leaving 23 bases between the germline ends. Germline V CDR1 and CDR2: SQVTM, ANQGSEA. The CDR3 sequence is CSVLPREGALADTQYF. The CDR3 DNA reads as TGCAGCGTCCTCCCGAGGGAGGGGGCGCTTGCAGATACGCAGTATTTT.

The V gene is TRBV4-3, the J gene TRBJ2-2, with D possibly TRBD2 on 6 matching bases. CDR1 is LGHNA, CDR2 YSLEER, per germline. The CDR3 extends over 13 amino acids. V dropped 4 bases and J dropped 4 bases, with 7 bases sitting between them. CDR3 bases: TGCGCCAGCAGCCTCGGGGGCACCGGGGAGCTGTTTTTT. This translates into CASSLGGTGELFF.

This clone has only a few counts. This chain uses TRBV9 with TRBJ2-1, with 11 bases lining up with TRBD2. The germline V gene encodes CDR1 SGDLS and CDR2 YYNGEE. The J segment lost 8 bases and the V segment lost 0 bases, leaving 4 bases of the junction unmatched. This CDR3 has 15 amino acids. The CDR3 DNA follows: TGTGCCAGCAGCGTAGAGGGGACTAGCGGCCATGAGCAGTTCTTC. Translation: CASSVEGTSGHEQFF.

V usage is TRBV29-1 and J usage is TRBJ1-1; D gene unclear. The germline V gene encodes CDR1 SQVTM and CDR2 ANQGSEA. This CDR3 has 13 residues. With 7 bases removed from V and 0 bases from J, the gap between germline ends came to 12 bases. Written as DNA, the CDR3 is TGCAGCGCCCGGGATTCTATGAACACTGAAGCTTTCTTT. It yields the protein CSARDSMNTEAFF.

This rearrangement joins TRBV29-1 to TRBJ1-1; TRBD1 matches at 7 bases. The CDR3 covers 15 residues. With V trimmed by 0 bases and J by 4 bases, 8 bases remained unmatched. The germline gives CDR1 SQVTM, CDR2 ANQGSEA. For the CDR3, the DNA is TGCAGCGTTGAAGATGCTCAGGGGGTGGGCACTGAAGCTTTCTTT. Translation: CSVEDAQGVGTEAFF.

The gene calls are TRBV25-1 and TRBJ2-1; the D call may be TRBD1 or TRBD2 (6 bases each). Per the germline V gene, CDR1 is MGHDK and CDR2 is SYGVNS. V was trimmed by 5 bases and J by 7 bases, leaving 12 bases between them. The CDR3 contains 13 residues. Here the CDR3 DNA reads TGTGCCAGCAGTCCGGGGGCCTCAAATGAGCAGTTCTTC. As protein: CASSPGASNEQFF.

The CDR3 is CASRQGNEETQYF. CDR3 DNA: TGCGCCAGCAGACAGGGAAATGAGGAGACCCAGTACTTC. The chain couples TRBV5-1 to TRBJ2-5; maybe TRBD1 (6 bases). Germline V lookup: CDR1 SGHRS, CDR2 YFSETQ. With 5 bases removed from V and 5 bases from J, the gap between germline ends came to 13 bases. CDR3 length equals 13 residues. Looking up the rest from reference TRBV5-1 and TRBJ2-5 gives the full variable domain: KAGVTQTPRYLIKTRGQQVTLSCSPISGHRSVSWYQQTPGQGLQFLFEYFSETQRNKGNFPGRFSGRQFSNSRSEMNVSTLELGDSALYLCASRQGNEETQYFGPGTRLLVL.

The chain uses TRBV29-1 and TRBJ2-5, with 12 bases matching TRBD2. This CDR3 spans 15 amino acids. V was clipped by 5 bases and J by 4 bases; unmatched bases: 8. Germline V gene lookup returns CDR1 SQVTM and CDR2 ANQGSEA. CDR3 region: CSVSSGGAFPETQYF. The DNA for the CDR3 is TGCAGCGTTTCTAGCGGGGGGGCTTTTCCAGAGACCCAGTACTTC. The variable domain in full, with the rest retrieved from reference TRBV29-1 and TRBJ2-5, is SAVISQKPSRDICQRGTSLTIQCQVDSQVTMMFWYRQQPGQSLTLIATANQGSEATYESGFVIDKFPISRPNLTFSTLTVSNMSPEDSSIYLCSVSSGGAFPETQYFGPGTRLLVL.

In its sample, this clone was seen once. This chain connects TRBV30 to TRBJ1-4; D perhaps matches TRBD1 (5 bases). The CDR3 length is 16 residues. Trimming stripped 4 bases from V and 6 bases from J, with 21 bases between. Germline assignment: CDR1 GTSNPN and CDR2 SVGIG (reference sequence). The CDR3 region is CAWKGGRGPGDEKLFF. The CDR3 DNA follows: TGTGCCTGGAAAGGCGGACGGGGCCCCGGCGATGAAAAACTGTTTTTT.

The chain links TRBV9 to TRBJ2-1, with TRBD2 matching 7 bases. The CDR3 runs 20 residues. Losses at the gene ends were 0 bases for V and 5 bases for J; bases not matched to a gene: 20. Per germline, CDR1 SGDLS and CDR2 YYNGEE. CDR3 bases: TGTGCCAGCAGCGTAGCGCAGCTCCCTAGCGGACTACTCGGGGACAATGAGCAGTTCTTC. Residues: CASSVAQLPSGLLGDNEQFF. The variable domain in full, completed from reference TRBV9 and TRBJ2-1, reads DSGVTQTPKHLITATGQRVTLRCSPRSGDLSVYWYQQSLDQGLQFLIQYYNGEERAKGNILERFSAQQFPDLHSELNLSSLELGDSALYFCASSVAQLPSGLLGDNEQFFGPGTRLTVL.

The rearrangement joins TRBV30 to TRBJ2-3, with D unresolved. In germline, CDR1 is GTSNPN, CDR2 SVGIG (reference sequence). The CDR3 spans 13 residues. Trimming took 0 bases from V and 3 from J, leaving 7 bases between them. This chain's CDR3 is CAWSVQTTDTQYF. CDR3 coding DNA: TGTGCCTGGAGTGTACAAACGACAGATACGCAGTATTTT.

This clone showed up just once. The chain combines TRBV2 with TRBJ2-7; D gene unclear. This CDR3 has 12 residues. With 8 bases removed from V and 0 bases from J, the gap between germline ends came to 8 bases. The germline CDR1 and CDR2 sequences are SNHLY and FYNNEI. CDR3 DNA: TGTGCCAGCGTTGCTCCCTCCTACGAGCAGTACTTC. Translating it yields CASVAPSYEQYF.

V is TRBV5-1 and J is TRBJ2-3; 14 nucleotides agree with TRBD2. V gave up 1 base and J gave up 2 bases; unmatched junction bases: 6. This CDR3 is 18 amino acids long. CDR1 is SGHRS, CDR2 YFSETQ, per germline. For the CDR3, the DNA is TGCGCCAGCAGCTTGAGGACTAGCGGGAGGTTCCTCACAGATACGCAGTATTTT. Amino acids: CASSLRTSGRFLTDTQYF. Looking up the rest from reference TRBV5-1 and TRBJ2-3 gives the full variable domain: KAGVTQTPRYLIKTRGQQVTLSCSPISGHRSVSWYQQTPGQGLQFLFEYFSETQRNKGNFPGRFSGRQFSNSRSEMNVSTLELGDSALYLCASSLRTSGRFLTDTQYFGPGTRLTVL.

This sequence joins TRBV18 and TRBJ1-5; D may be TRBD1 (5 bases). Trimming removed 5 bases at V and 4 bases at J, with 15 bases between. The CDR3 runs to 15 residues. The V gene's germline CDR1 is KGHSH and CDR2 LQKENI. Here the CDR3 reads CASSTTDGGNQPQHF. The CDR3 region has the DNA TGTGCCAGCTCAACGACAGACGGGGGGAATCAGCCCCAGCATTTT.

The chain recombines TRBV7-2 with TRBJ2-7; 12 bases are a match to TRBD2. This CDR3 spans 15 amino acids. V lost 5 bases, J lost 7 bases, and 9 bases stayed unmatched. Germline assignment: CDR1 SGHTA and CDR2 FQGNSA. The CDR3 spells CASSPWTSGAGEQYF. CDR3 in DNA: TGTGCCAGCAGCCCATGGACTAGCGGGGCTGGGGAGCAGTACTTC.

This clone was counted between two and nine times. The chain joins TRBV2 to TRBJ2-7; D remains unclear. V dropped 7 bases and J dropped 5 bases, with 18 bases sitting between them. This CDR3 spans 14 amino acids. Germline V gene lookup returns CDR1 SNHLY and CDR2 FYNNEI. The CDR3 protein is CASTGTSGWDEQYF. Here the CDR3 DNA reads TGTGCCAGCACCGGAACATCGGGTTGGGACGAGCAGTACTTC.

This chain uses TRBV15 with TRBJ2-3, with 11 bases that match TRBD2. V gave up 0 bases and J gave up 3 bases; unmatched junction bases: 2. This CDR3 is built from 16 residues. CDR1 is LNHNV, CDR2 YYDKDF, per germline (reference sequence). The CDR3 DNA reads TGTGCCACCAGCAGAGAACTAGCGGGAGTGACAGATACGCAGTATTTT. Translation: CATSRELAGVTDTQYF.

This chain uses TRBV30 with TRBJ1-2; D call uncertain. Germline V gene data show CDR1 as GTSNPN and CDR2 as SVGIG (reference sequence). This CDR3 region has 11 residues. V lost 2 bases and J lost 4, with 5 bases in between. CDR3 sequence reads: CAWSRPYGYTF. DNA for the CDR3: TGTGCCTGGAGTAGGCCCTATGGCTACACCTTC.

The chain links TRBV25-1 to TRBJ2-5, with D uncertain. The CDR3 length is 15 residues. In germline, CDR1 is MGHDK, CDR2 SYGVNS. Deletions cut 3 bases from V and 4 bases from J, with 15 bases between. The CDR3 is CASSEALTLLETQYF. DNA for the CDR3: TGTGCCAGCAGTGAGGCCCTCACTCTATTAGAGACCCAGTACTTC.

This chain links TRBV30 with TRBJ2-1, with D possibly matching TRBD2 (5 bases). V was clipped by 3 bases and J by 2 bases, with 8 bases between them. Per germline, CDR1 GTSNPN and CDR2 SVGIG (reference sequence). The CDR3 runs to 13 residues. In DNA, the CDR3 is TGTGCCTGGAGCCCCGGGGCCTACAATGAGCAGTTCTTC. This sequence encodes CAWSPGAYNEQFF.

This rearrangement joins TRBV27 to TRBJ2-3; D possibly corresponds to TRBD2 (5 bases). The length of the CDR3 is 14 residues. Germline V lookup: CDR1 MNHEY, CDR2 SMNVEV (reference sequence). With 6 bases removed from V and 2 bases from J, the gap between germline ends came to 12 bases. The CDR3 is CASSGRVSTDTQYF. CDR3 in DNA: TGTGCCAGCAGCGGGCGGGTGTCCACAGATACGCAGTATTTT.

This clone was seen a single time. The rearrangement uses TRBV11-1 and TRBJ2-3; maybe TRBD2 (5 bases). Germline CDR1 reads SGHAT; CDR2 reads FQDESV (reference sequence). The V end was cut by 1 base, the J end by 0 bases, with 14 bases between. The CDR3 is made up of 17 amino acids. DNA of the CDR3: TGTGCCAGCAGCTTAGTGATGAGAAGCGGTAGCACAGATACGCAGTATTTT. This sequence encodes CASSLVMRSGSTDTQYF.

The V gene is TRBV7-2, the J gene TRBJ1-2; D not resolved. The V and J ends lost 3 bases and 2 bases respectively, with 7 bases between them. The CDR3 has 13 amino acids. Germline V gene sequence: CDR1 SGHTA, CDR2 FQGNSA. CDR3: CASSLTPNYGYTF. CDR3 in DNA: TGTGCCAGCAGCTTGACTCCAAACTATGGCTACACCTTC.

This clone came up a few times. The rearrangement uses TRBV27 and TRBJ1-6, with 7 bases lining up with TRBD1. Germline assignment: CDR1 MNHEY and CDR2 SMNVEV (reference sequence). The CDR3 is 15 residues long. Trimming cost V 5 bases and J 14 bases; bases outside gene matches: 15. CDR3 amino acids: CASSPGQELILSLHF. The CDR3 DNA sequence: TGTGCCAGCAGTCCTGGACAGGAATTGATTTTGTCCCTCCACTTT.

J is TRBJ1-4 and V is TRBV30; 8 positions agree with TRBD1. CDR3 size: 15 residues. V lost 2 bases, J lost 6 bases, and 8 bases stayed unmatched. Germline loops: CDR1 GTSNPN, CDR2 SVGIG (reference sequence). In DNA, the CDR3 is TGTGCCTGGAGTTTCCCGACAGGGGCCTATGAAAAACTGTTTTTT. It specifies CAWSFPTGAYEKLFF.

This clone was counted at least ten times. The chain's CDR3 is CASTTLPQGLATRSEQFF. CDR3 DNA: TGTGCCAGCACCACACTCCCACAGGGACTAGCGACAAGGAGTGAGCAGTTCTTC. V gene TRBV27 combines with J gene TRBJ2-1; 10 nucleotides align to TRBD2. This CDR3 is 18 amino acids long. Trimming cost V 7 bases and J 9 bases; bases outside gene matches: 21. Germline V CDR1 and CDR2: MNHEY, SMNVEV (reference sequence).

The V call is TRBV7-2, the J call TRBJ2-6; a possible D gene is TRBD1 (6 bases). This CDR3 comprises 18 residues. V gave up 2 bases and J gave up 1 base, with 15 bases separating them. Germline V CDR1 and CDR2: SGHTA, FQGNSA. CDR3: CASSLRAGEGSGANVLTF. In nucleotides, the CDR3 is TGTGCCAGCAGCTTACGGGCAGGGGAAGGTTCTGGGGCCAACGTCCTGACTTTC.